This TCR beta chain was sequenced in a study of T-cell memory formation after mild COVID-19. Study-level results: Nothing confirmed that second-wave clones peaking on day 37 were specific for SARS-CoV-2. The study found contracting CD4+ clones mainly in CM and EM and contracting CD8+ clones in EMRA. A balance of CD4 and CD8 characterized clones contracting day 15 to 85, whereas later expanders leaned CD4+.

A note on this clonotype: Its antigen remains unidentified.

This CDR3 comprises 15 residues. V lost 5 bases and J lost 0, with 13 bases in between. TCRdb itself ran the 5' RACE reads through MiXCR, one entry per CDR3 protein. The data show hundreds of thousands of distinct CDR3 sequences, 15% to 20% seen once. V usage is TRBV12-3 or TRBV12-4 and J usage is TRBJ1-1; D is uncertain. Input material: PBMCs or a T cell subset sorted from them (not recorded which). This receptor was obtained from a man aged 18 to 35 who had mild COVID-19 (a few samples of this study predate the infection). Cell type and time point are not known. This chain's CDR3 is CASSPRPPLNTEAFF. The CDR3, as DNA: TGTGCCAGCAGTCCGAGACCGCCATTGAACACTGAAGCTTTCTTT.